The 12 T cell receptor beta chains below come from one sample, sequenced in a study of shared clonotypes between healthy human individuals. Terminally differentiated effector memory CD45RA+ cells were left out of the naive CD8 fraction, which was CD45RO-negative and positively selected for CCR7. The data were produced by immunoSEQ multiplex PCR, yet TCRdb's version contains in-frame clones alone and is incomplete. The sample carries a few million clones, over 85% recorded once. Sequences were obtained from naive CD8+ T cells from PBMCs. The receptors originated from a man in his late teens or twenties in good health. Some clones in this sample may be carry-over from other donors' samples.

This chain connects TRBV29-1 to TRBJ2-1, with 8 bases fitting TRBD2. V was pared by 7 bases and J by 2 bases, with 7 bases of the junction left unmatched. The CDR3 covers 14 residues. Germline CDR1 and CDR2: SQVTM and ANQGSEA. The CDR3, as DNA: TGCAGCGCACCTACTAGCGGTACCTACAATGAGCAGTTCTTC. This translates into CSAPTSGTYNEQFF.

The count of this clone is one. The chain joins TRBV19 to TRBJ2-3; D unclear. V was trimmed by 6 bases and J by 1 base, leaving 11 bases between them. The CDR3 is 14 residues long. Germline V gene lookup returns CDR1 LNHDA and CDR2 SQIVND (reference sequence). DNA for the CDR3: TGTGCCAGTAGCTTTAGATGGGGCACAGATACGCAGTATTTT. Amino acids: CASSFRWGTDTQYF.

The rearrangement joins TRBV7-8 to TRBJ2-2; perhaps TRBD2 as D (6 bases). The CDR3 totals 16 residues. V was pared by 1 base and J by 5 bases, with 14 bases between. The germline gives CDR1 SGHVS, CDR2 FQNEAQ. This CDR3 is CASSLGAGRGTGELFF. In DNA form, the CDR3 reads TGTGCCAGCAGCTTAGGGGCGGGACGTGGTACCGGGGAGCTGTTTTTT.

This clone was seen more than once but under ten times. The V call is TRBV30, the J call TRBJ1-1; D is uncertain. Germline CDR1 and CDR2: GTSNPN and SVGIG (reference sequence). The germline V and J ends were trimmed by 2 bases and 1 base, with 8 bases remaining between them. The CDR3 length is 13 residues. The CDR3 DNA is TGTGCCTGGAGTCGTATACGGAACACTGAAGCTTTCTTT. Translation: CAWSRIRNTEAFF. The full variable domain, with the rest looked up from reference TRBV30 and TRBJ1-1, is SQTIHQWPATLVQPVGSPLSLECTVEGTSNPNLYWYRQAAGRGLQLLFYSVGIGQISSEVPQNLSASRPQDRQFILSSKKLLLSDSGFYLCAWSRIRNTEAFFGQGTRLTVV.

V usage is TRBV9 and J usage is TRBJ1-1; no reliable D call. The germline V gene encodes CDR1 SGDLS and CDR2 YYNGEE. This CDR3 contains 15 residues. V was cut by 0 bases and J by 6 bases, with 15 bases left in between. For the CDR3, the DNA is TGTGCCAGCAGCGTAGTAAGCACGCCCGGCGCTGAAGCTTTCTTT. Encoded protein: CASSVVSTPGAEAFF. Supplemented by reference TRBV9 and TRBJ1-1, the full variable domain reads DSGVTQTPKHLITATGQRVTLRCSPRSGDLSVYWYQQSLDQGLQFLIQYYNGEERAKGNILERFSAQQFPDLHSELNLSSLELGDSALYFCASSVVSTPGAEAFFGQGTRLTVV.

This rearrangement joins TRBV10-3 to TRBJ2-7; 8 nucleotides line up with TRBD1. Germline V CDR1 and CDR2: ENHRY, SYGVKD. The V gene end was trimmed by 3 bases and the J gene end by 1 base; junction bases not matched to a gene: 2. This CDR3 is built from 14 residues. The CDR3 loop reads CAISEGQGSYEQYF. The CDR3 DNA reads TGTGCCATCAGTGAAGGACAGGGATCCTACGAGCAGTACTTC.

V is TRBV25-1 and J is TRBJ1-1, with D possibly TRBD1 on 5 matching bases. Per the germline V gene, CDR1 is MGHDK and CDR2 is SYGVNS. Trimming shortened V by 7 bases and J by 7 bases, and 19 bases separated the two germline ends. CDR3 size: 14 residues. As DNA, the CDR3 is TGTGCCAGCAAAGGGGACTTCGGGCGAGATGAAGCTTTCTTT. This translates into CASKGDFGRDEAFF. Drawing the rest from reference TRBV25-1 and TRBJ1-1, the complete variable domain is EADIYQTPRYLVIGTGKKITLECSQTMGHDKMYWYQQDPGMELHLIHYSYGVNSTEKGDLSSESTVSRIRTEHFPLTLESARPSHTSQYLCASKGDFGRDEAFFGQGTRLTVV.

CDR3 in DNA: TGTGCCAGCAGCCCTCAGGGGGCAGGGGTGGGCGGCTACACCTTC. It is translated as CASSPQGAGVGGYTF. The J gene is TRBJ1-2, the V gene TRBV9; 8 bases agree with TRBD1. The ends lost 4 bases at V and 8 bases at J; junction bases unmatched: 13. The length of the CDR3 is 15 residues. The germline gives CDR1 SGDLS, CDR2 YYNGEE. Filled out from reference TRBV9 and TRBJ1-2, the complete variable domain reads DSGVTQTPKHLITATGQRVTLRCSPRSGDLSVYWYQQSLDQGLQFLIQYYNGEERAKGNILERFSAQQFPDLHSELNLSSLELGDSALYFCASSPQGAGVGGYTFGSGTRLTVV.

Notes on this clone: The sample contains more than one DNA sequence encoding this CDR3. V gene TRBV27 combines with J gene TRBJ2-7; TRBD1 is a possible D gene (5 bases). The germline CDR1 and CDR2 sequences are MNHEY and SMNVEV (reference sequence). The CDR3 sequence is 13 residues long. Trimming removed 3 bases at V and 3 bases at J, with 9 bases between. The CDR3 coding sequence is TGTGCCAGCAGTTTCGGTAGGGGCTACGAGCAGTACTTC. Translation gives CASSFGRGYEQYF.

A single count supports this clone. The CDR3 DNA reads as TGTGCCAGCAGCACCGACCCGCGCGGGAGGACAGATACGCAGTATTTT. This codes for CASSTDPRGRTDTQYF. This chain connects TRBV7-8 to TRBJ2-3; TRBD2 matches at 8 bases. Germline V gene data show CDR1 as SGHVS and CDR2 as FQNEAQ. This CDR3 is built from 16 residues. V trimming: 5 bases; J trimming: 3 bases; junction bases outside the gene matches: 10.

This sequence joins TRBV28 and TRBJ2-7; the D is unclear. The CDR3 has 13 residues. Trimming stripped 8 bases from V and 1 base from J, with 12 bases between. Germline-derived CDR1 and CDR2 are MDHEN and SYDVKM. In DNA form, the CDR3 reads TGTGCCAGCGGCCCAAGTGGATCCTACGAGCAGTACTTC. The encoded protein is CASGPSGSYEQYF. The entire variable domain, with the rest obtained from reference TRBV28 and TRBJ2-7, is as follows: DVKVTQSSRYLVKRTGEKVFLECVQDMDHENMFWYRQDPGLGLRLIYFSYDVKMKEKGDIPEGYSVSREKKERFSLILESASTNQTSMYLCASGPSGSYEQYFGPGTRLTVT.

The chain recombines TRBV7-9 with TRBJ2-1, with no clear D. V lost 3 bases and J 6 bases, leaving 18 bases between the germline ends. This CDR3 is built from 16 residues. Germline lookup yields CDR1 SEHNR and CDR2 FQNEAQ (reference sequence). The CDR3 protein is CASSLPGGSLGNEQFF. The CDR3 coding sequence is TGTGCCAGCAGCTTGCCAGGTGGTTCTCTGGGCAATGAGCAGTTCTTC. Using reference TRBV7-9 and TRBJ2-1 for the parts outside the CDR3, the full variable domain is DTGVSQNPRHKITKRGQNVTFRCDPISEHNRLYWYRQTLGQGPEFLTYFQNEAQLEKSRLLSDRFSAERPKGSFSTLEIQRTEQGDSAMYLCASSLPGGSLGNEQFFGPGTRLTVL.